Listed below are T cell receptor beta chains from one sample, sequenced in a study of T cell responses to AZD1222 COVID-19 vaccine. Only in-frame clones appear in the TCRdb table, and some are missing; sequencing was by immunoSEQ multiplex PCR. The sample holds fewer than 150,000 clones, 75% to 90% seen once. The specimen was peripheral blood, collected on day 0 of AZD1222 vaccination. Source of these receptors: an adult in good health. Each CDR3 is given with its conserved first and last residue. Each record gives: CDR3 DNA, CDR3 protein, J gene, D gene, V gene, clone size. A D gene is named only where the DNA matches it firmly. A clone size is listed for some rows: how often the clone was seen (once, few, many), or a class if it is expanded.

DNA: TGTGCCACCAGTGATCGTCTAGCGGGGGGATACAATGAGCAGTTCTTC
CDR3: CATSDRLAGGYNEQFF
J: TRBJ2-1
D: TRBD2
V: TRBV24-1
size: once

DNA: TGCGCCAGCAGCTTGGGAGAGGGGGCCGATAATGAAAAACTGTTTTTT
CDR3: CASSLGEGADNEKLFF
J: TRBJ1-4
D: TRBD1
V: TRBV5-1
size: .

DNA: TGTGCCAGCAGTTATAGGGCGGTAGATAGCAATCAGCCCCAGCATTTT
CDR3: CASSYRAVDSNQPQHF
J: TRBJ1-5
D: .
V: TRBV6-5
size: .

DNA: TGTGCCAGCAGCTTTTTTTCTACAGGTGAGCAGTTCTTC
CDR3: CASSFFSTGEQFF
J: TRBJ2-1
D: .
V: TRBV5-6
size: .

DNA: TGTGCCACCAGCAGAGACCCTACAGGGATTAACACTGAAGCTTTCTTT
CDR3: CATSRDPTGINTEAFF
J: TRBJ1-1
D: .
V: TRBV15
size: .

DNA: TGCGCCAGCAGCTTGACGAGCCTAGCAGGGCGGTATGGCTACACCTTC
CDR3: CASSLTSLAGRYGYTF
J: TRBJ1-2
D: .
V: TRBV5-1
size: few

DNA: TGTGCCAGCAGCTCGGGACGGAGCGAGCAGTACTTC
CDR3: CASSSGRSEQYF
J: TRBJ2-7
D: .
V: TRBV7-9
size: .

DNA: TGTGCCAGCAAGGTGGGGACGGTGCATAATTCACCCCTCCACTTT
CDR3: CASKVGTVHNSPLHF
J: TRBJ1-6
D: .
V: TRBV2
size: .

DNA: TGTGCCAGCAGGCCCACAGTAGGGAACGTCCAGCCCCAGCATTTT
CDR3: CASRPTVGNVQPQHF
J: TRBJ1-5
D: .
V: TRBV6-5
size: .

DNA: TGTGCCAGCAGCCTAAGGGGGTCGAGTTCGAACAATGAGCAGTTCTTC
CDR3: CASSLRGSSSNNEQFF
J: TRBJ2-1
D: .
V: TRBV7-6
size: .

DNA: TGCAGTGTTAGGGTGGATACGCAGTATTTT
CDR3: CSVRVDTQYF
J: TRBJ2-3
D: .
V: TRBV20-1
size: .

DNA: TGTGCCAGCAGGAGGGGCTACAAATTAGCCAAAAACATTCAGTACTTC
CDR3: CASRRGYKLAKNIQYF
J: TRBJ2-4
D: .
V: TRBV6-4
size: .

DNA: TGTGCCAGTCGTCAGCGCAGCTCCTACAATGAGCAGTTCTTC
CDR3: CASRQRSSYNEQFF
J: TRBJ2-1
D: .
V: TRBV19
size: .

DNA: TGTGCCAGCTCATCTCGGACCGACCCGTTCGGTGAAAAACTGTTTTTT
CDR3: CASSSRTDPFGEKLFF
J: TRBJ1-4
D: .
V: TRBV18
size: .

DNA: TGCGCCAGCAGCTTGGAAGGTTCAGGGGGTTCACCCCTCCACTTT
CDR3: CASSLEGSGGSPLHF
J: TRBJ1-6
D: TRBD1
V: TRBV5-1
size: .

DNA: TGTGCCAGCACCTTAGAACAGGGATTCTATGGCTACACCTTC
CDR3: CASTLEQGFYGYTF
J: TRBJ1-2
D: .
V: TRBV6-5
size: .

DNA: TGTGCCAGCAGCTTAATCAGGGCGGGAACTGAAGCTTTCTTT
CDR3: CASSLIRAGTEAFF
J: TRBJ1-1
D: .
V: TRBV7-9
size: .

DNA: TGTGCCAGCTCACCGACAGCTGCAACTAATGAAAAACTGTTTTTT
CDR3: CASSPTAATNEKLFF
J: TRBJ1-4
D: .
V: TRBV18
size: few

DNA: TGCGCCAGCAGGTCGGACAGGGTTACCTCACCCCTCCACTTT
CDR3: CASRSDRVTSPLHF
J: TRBJ1-6
D: TRBD1
V: TRBV5-1
size: once

DNA: TGTGCCAGCAGTCGGAGACAGGGACCCAGCCACACTGAAGCTTTCTTT
CDR3: CASSRRQGPSHTEAFF
J: TRBJ1-1
D: TRBD1
V: TRBV2
size: .

DNA: TGCGCCAGCAGCCAAGCCGGGGGGCAGGAAAAACTGTTTTTT
CDR3: CASSQAGGQEKLFF
J: TRBJ1-4
D: .
V: TRBV4-1
size: .

DNA: TGTGCCAGCAGCCCCTGGACAGGAGCCTACGAGCAGTACTTC
CDR3: CASSPWTGAYEQYF
J: TRBJ2-7
D: TRBD1
V: TRBV11-2
size: .

DNA: TGTGCCAGCAGCGTGGCAGGTGGTTCACCCCTCCACTTT
CDR3: CASSVAGGSPLHF
J: TRBJ1-6
D: .
V: TRBV9
size: .

DNA: TGTGCCAGCAGCTCGGACCGAACCGGGGAGCTGTTTTTT
CDR3: CASSSDRTGELFF
J: TRBJ2-2
D: .
V: TRBV13
size: .

DNA: TGTGCCAGCAGTTTGGGGCACACTGAAGCTTTCTTT
CDR3: CASSLGHTEAFF
J: TRBJ1-1
D: .
V: TRBV12-3/TRBV12-4
size: once

DNA: TGTGCCAGCTGGGGCATATATGGCTACACCTTC
CDR3: CASWGIYGYTF
J: TRBJ1-2
D: .
V: TRBV5-6
size: .

DNA: TGCAGCGTTAACGAGGGTCGTCTGTTTTTT
CDR3: CSVNEGRLFF
J: TRBJ1-4
D: .
V: TRBV29-1
size: few

DNA: TGCGCCAGCAGCTTGGGGGGGGATCAGCCCCAGCATTTT
CDR3: CASSLGGDQPQHF
J: TRBJ1-5
D: .
V: TRBV5-1
size: .

DNA: TGCAGTGCTAGTTGGAACAGGGGAACCTACAATGAGCAGTTCTTC
CDR3: CSASWNRGTYNEQFF
J: TRBJ2-1
D: TRBD1
V: TRBV20-1
size: few

DNA: TGCAGTGCTAGTCCAGGCCTCAAGAAGTCTGGGGCCAACGTCCTGACTTTC
CDR3: CSASPGLKKSGANVLTF
J: TRBJ2-6
D: .
V: TRBV20-1
size: .

DNA: TGTGCCAGCAGCTTATATACAGGGAACACTGAAGCTTTCTTT
CDR3: CASSLYTGNTEAFF
J: TRBJ1-1
D: .
V: TRBV7-2
size: .

DNA: TGCGCCAGCAGCCCTACTTGGACCTTCTCGTCCCACTCCTACAATGAGCAGTTCTTC
CDR3: CASSPTWTFSSHSYNEQFF
J: TRBJ2-1
D: .
V: TRBV5-1
size: .

DNA: TGTGCCACCAGCAGAGATCGCGAAGGACCGACAGTAGGTGGCTACACCTTC
CDR3: CATSRDREGPTVGGYTF
J: TRBJ1-2
D: .
V: TRBV15
size: .

DNA: TGTGCCAGCAGTTCAGGGGGTAGCAATCAGCCCCAGCATTTT
CDR3: CASSSGGSNQPQHF
J: TRBJ1-5
D: TRBD1
V: TRBV6-5
size: .

DNA: TGTGCCAGCAGATGGGACCACGCCAGCAATCAGCCCCAGCATTTT
CDR3: CASRWDHASNQPQHF
J: TRBJ1-5
D: .
V: TRBV6-6
size: .

DNA: TGCGCCAGCAGCCAAGAGCCCTCAGGTAGCAATCAGCCCCAGCATTTT
CDR3: CASSQEPSGSNQPQHF
J: TRBJ1-5
D: .
V: TRBV4-1
size: .

DNA: TGCGCCAGCAGCTTTGAGAGCTCCTATAATTCACCCCTCCACTTT
CDR3: CASSFESSYNSPLHF
J: TRBJ1-6
D: .
V: TRBV5-1
size: .

DNA: TGTGCCTGGACCAGCTCTAAATCCACAGATACGCAGTATTTT
CDR3: CAWTSSKSTDTQYF
J: TRBJ2-3
D: .
V: TRBV30
size: .

DNA: TGTGCCAGCAGCCGGGACAGGTGGGGTGCCTACGAGCAGTACTTC
CDR3: CASSRDRWGAYEQYF
J: TRBJ2-7
D: TRBD1
V: TRBV6-5
size: few

DNA: TGCGCCAGCAGCCCGGGCAATAGGGACAGGGGTACAGATACGCAGTATTTT
CDR3: CASSPGNRDRGTDTQYF
J: TRBJ2-3
D: TRBD1
V: TRBV5-1
size: once

DNA: TGTGCCAGCAGCAGGGGACGGACCCCCAGTATGAACACTGAAGCTTTCTTT
CDR3: CASSRGRTPSMNTEAFF
J: TRBJ1-1
D: .
V: TRBV5-6
size: .

DNA: TGTGCCAGCAGCTTAGTTACCAGGTACCCCTACAATGAGCAGTTCTTC
CDR3: CASSLVTRYPYNEQFF
J: TRBJ2-1
D: .
V: TRBV11-2
size: once

DNA: TGTGCCAGTAGTATACCCGGTTCTCCCGAAGCTTTCTTT
CDR3: CASSIPGSPEAFF
J: TRBJ1-1
D: .
V: TRBV19
size: .

DNA: TGTGCCAGCAGCGATGCTACAGGGACGACTGAAGCTTTCTTT
CDR3: CASSDATGTTEAFF
J: TRBJ1-1
D: .
V: TRBV6-2/TRBV6-3
size: .

DNA: TGTGCCAGCAGCTTGGAGCCGGGGACCGAGCAGTACTTC
CDR3: CASSLEPGTEQYF
J: TRBJ2-7
D: .
V: TRBV5-6
size: .

DNA: TGTGCCAGCAGCTTAGTAGGGACAGCTAACTCCTATAATTCACCCCTCCACTTT
CDR3: CASSLVGTANSYNSPLHF
J: TRBJ1-6
D: TRBD1
V: TRBV7-8
size: .

DNA: TGTGCCAGCAGTTTATTTGGCAGGGTCGGTGAGAAAGAGCAGTACTTC
CDR3: CASSLFGRVGEKEQYF
J: TRBJ2-7
D: .
V: TRBV28
size: .

DNA: TGTGCCAGCAGCTTAGAAGGGAATAGGGGCTATGGCTACACCTTC
CDR3: CASSLEGNRGYGYTF
J: TRBJ1-2
D: .
V: TRBV11-2
size: .